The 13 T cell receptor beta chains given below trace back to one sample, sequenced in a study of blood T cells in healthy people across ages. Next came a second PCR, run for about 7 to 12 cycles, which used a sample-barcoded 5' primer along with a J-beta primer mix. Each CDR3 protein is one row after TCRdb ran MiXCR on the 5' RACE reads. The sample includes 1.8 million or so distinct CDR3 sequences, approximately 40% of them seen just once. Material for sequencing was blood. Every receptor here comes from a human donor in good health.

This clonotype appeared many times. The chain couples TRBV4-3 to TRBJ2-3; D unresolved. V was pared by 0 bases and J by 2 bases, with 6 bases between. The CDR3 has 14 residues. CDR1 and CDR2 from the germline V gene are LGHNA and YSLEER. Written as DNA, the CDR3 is TGCGCCAGCAGCCAAGACACGAACACAGATACGCAGTATTTT. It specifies CASSQDTNTDTQYF.

The CDR3 sequence: CASSLSTNSGGGDTQYF. CDR3 bases: TGTGCCAGCAGCCTCTCTACGAATAGCGGGGGGGGAGATACGCAGTATTTT. This chain connects TRBV7-8 to TRBJ2-3; 11 nucleotides line up with TRBD2. V shed 5 bases, J shed 5 bases, and the junction held 12 bases outside the gene matches. Germline CDR1 is SGHVS and CDR2 is FQNEAQ. This CDR3 region has 17 residues.

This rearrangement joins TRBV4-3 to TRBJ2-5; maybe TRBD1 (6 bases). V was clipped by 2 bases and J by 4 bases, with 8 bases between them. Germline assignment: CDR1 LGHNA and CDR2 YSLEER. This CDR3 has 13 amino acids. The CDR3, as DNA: TGCGCCAGCAGCCAATTAGGGGGAGAGACCCAGTACTTC. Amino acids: CASSQLGGETQYF.

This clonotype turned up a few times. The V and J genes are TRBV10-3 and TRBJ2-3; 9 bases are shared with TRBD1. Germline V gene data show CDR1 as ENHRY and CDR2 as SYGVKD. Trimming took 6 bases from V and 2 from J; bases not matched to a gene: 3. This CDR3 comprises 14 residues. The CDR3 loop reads CAIRGQGITDTQYF. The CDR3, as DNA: TGTGCCATCAGGGGACAGGGAATCACAGATACGCAGTATTTT.

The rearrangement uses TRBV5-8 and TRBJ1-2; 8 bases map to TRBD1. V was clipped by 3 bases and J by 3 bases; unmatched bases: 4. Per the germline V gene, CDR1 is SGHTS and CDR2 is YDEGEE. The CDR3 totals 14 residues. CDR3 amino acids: CASSYQGAHYGYTF. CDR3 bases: TGTGCCAGCAGCTACCAGGGGGCCCACTATGGCTACACCTTC.

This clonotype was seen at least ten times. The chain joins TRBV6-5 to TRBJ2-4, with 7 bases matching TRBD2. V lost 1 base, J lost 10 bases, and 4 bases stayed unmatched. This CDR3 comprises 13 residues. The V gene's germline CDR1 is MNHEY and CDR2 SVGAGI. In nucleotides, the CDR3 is TGTGCCAGCAGTTACTGGGGGGGTACGATTCAGTACTTC. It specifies CASSYWGGTIQYF.

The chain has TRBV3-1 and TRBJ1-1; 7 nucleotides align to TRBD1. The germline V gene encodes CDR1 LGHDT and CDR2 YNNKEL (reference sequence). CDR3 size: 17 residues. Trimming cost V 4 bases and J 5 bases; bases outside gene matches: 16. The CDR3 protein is CASSPRHSGRGLTEAFF. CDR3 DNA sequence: TGTGCCAGCAGCCCCCGTCACAGTGGCAGGGGGTTGACTGAAGCTTTCTTT. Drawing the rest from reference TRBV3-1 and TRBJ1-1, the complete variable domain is DTAVSQTPKYLVTQMGNDKSIKCEQNLGHDTMYWYKQDSKKFLKIMFSYNNKELIINETVPNRFSPKSPDKAHLNLHINSLELGDSAVYFCASSPRHSGRGLTEAFFGQGTRLTVV.

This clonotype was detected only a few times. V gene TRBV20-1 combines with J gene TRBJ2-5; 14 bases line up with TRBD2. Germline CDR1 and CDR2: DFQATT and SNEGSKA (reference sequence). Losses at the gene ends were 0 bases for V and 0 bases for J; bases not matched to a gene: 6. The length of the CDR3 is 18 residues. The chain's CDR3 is CSARDLGTSGGNQETQYF. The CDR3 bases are TGCAGTGCTAGAGATCTGGGGACTAGCGGGGGAAACCAAGAGACCCAGTACTTC.

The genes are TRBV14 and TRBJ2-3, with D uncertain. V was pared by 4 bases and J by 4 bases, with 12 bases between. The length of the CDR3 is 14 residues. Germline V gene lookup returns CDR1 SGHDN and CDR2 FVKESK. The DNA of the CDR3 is TGTGCCAGCAGCCCTTTGAGAATTGCAGATACGCAGTATTTT. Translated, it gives CASSPLRIADTQYF.

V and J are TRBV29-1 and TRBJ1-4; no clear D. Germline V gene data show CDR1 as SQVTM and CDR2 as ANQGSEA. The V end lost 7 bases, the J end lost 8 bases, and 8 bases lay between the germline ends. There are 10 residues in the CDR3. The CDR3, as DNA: TGCAGCGCTGGGGAGGAAAAACTGTTTTTT. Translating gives CSAGEEKLFF.

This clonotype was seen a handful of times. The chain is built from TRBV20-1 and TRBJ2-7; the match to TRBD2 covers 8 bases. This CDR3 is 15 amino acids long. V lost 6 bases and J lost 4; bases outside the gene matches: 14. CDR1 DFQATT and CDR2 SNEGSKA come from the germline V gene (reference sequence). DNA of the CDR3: TGCAGTGCGGCCCTTACTAGCGGCGGGGATTACGAGCAGTACTTC. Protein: CSAALTSGGDYEQYF.

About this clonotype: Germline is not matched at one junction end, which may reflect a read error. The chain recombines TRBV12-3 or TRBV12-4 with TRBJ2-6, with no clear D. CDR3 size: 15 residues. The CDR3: CACSLQGAGANVLTF. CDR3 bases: TGTGCCTGCAGTTTACAAGGCGCTGGGGCCAACGTCCTGACTTTC.

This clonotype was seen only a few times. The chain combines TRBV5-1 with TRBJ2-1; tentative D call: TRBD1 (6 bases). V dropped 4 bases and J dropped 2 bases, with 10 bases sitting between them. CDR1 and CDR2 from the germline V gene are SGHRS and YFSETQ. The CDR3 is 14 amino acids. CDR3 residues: CASSTDSAYNEQFF. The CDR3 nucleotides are TGCGCCAGCAGCACGGACAGTGCCTACAATGAGCAGTTCTTC.